These 27 T cell receptor beta chains were all obtained from the same sample, sequenced in a study of T-cell memory formation after mild COVID-19. MiXCR, applied by TCRdb to the 5' RACE reads, yields one record per CDR3 protein. This table holds 250,000 or so distinct CDR3 sequences, 8% to 9.5% found once. What was sequenced was PBMCs or a T cell subset sorted from them (not recorded which). Receptors originate from a man between 18 and 35 years old who had mild COVID-19 (a few samples of this study predate the infection). Cell type and time point are not known.

With respect to this clonotype: The germline gene is not matched at one end of the junction; a read error may be the cause. The gene calls are TRBV6-2 or TRBV6-3 and TRBJ2-5, with TRBD1 as a possible D gene (6 bases). Germline-derived CDR1 and CDR2 are MNHEY and SVGEGT. The CDR3 consists of 10 residues. DNA for the CDR3: TGTGCCAGCAGGGACAGCTCCTTACACTTC. Amino acid sequence: CASRDSSLHF.

This sequence joins TRBV24-1 and TRBJ2-1; 9 bases line up with TRBD1. The germline gives CDR1 KGHDR, CDR2 SFDVKD. The CDR3 runs to 16 residues. Trimming at V came to 3 bases and at J to 5 bases, leaving 7 bases not matched to a gene. For the CDR3, the DNA is TGTGCCACCAGTGATCCGGACAGGGGACACCACAATGAGCAGTTCTTC. This codes for CATSDPDRGHHNEQFF.

J is TRBJ2-1 and V is TRBV5-1, with 11 bases that match TRBD2. V lost 0 bases and J lost 7; bases outside the gene matches: 6. Germline V gene sequence: CDR1 SGHRS, CDR2 YFSETQ. The CDR3 length is 16 residues. Here the CDR3 DNA reads TGCGCCAGCAGCTTGGAAGGGGGACTAGCGGAAAATGAGCAGTTCTTC. Protein: CASSLEGGLAENEQFF.

This chain connects TRBV11-2 to TRBJ2-5, with D maybe TRBD1 (5 bases). Germline V CDR1 and CDR2: SGHAT, FQNNGV. The CDR3 length is 16 residues. V shed 3 bases and J shed 0 bases, with 14 bases lying between them. In DNA form, the CDR3 reads TGTGCCAGCAGCTTTTTTTTCAGGGAAAACCAAGAGACCCAGTACTTC. This encodes CASSFFFRENQETQYF.

V usage is TRBV30 and J usage is TRBJ2-4, with D perhaps matching TRBD2 (5 bases). This CDR3 is 15 amino acids long. CDR1 is GTSNPN and CDR2 is SVGIG in the germline V gene (reference sequence). Trimming removed 0 bases from V and 11 bases from J, with 20 bases in between. The DNA of the CDR3 is TGTGCCTGGAGTGTACTAGGCGGCGTCCTTTCGCTTCAGTACTTC. The encoded protein is CAWSVLGGVLSLQYF.

This clonotype turned up a few times. The chain carries TRBV7-2 and TRBJ2-2; 7 positions match TRBD2. The CDR3 is 14 amino acids. J gave up 7 bases and V 3 bases, and 5 bases lay outside the gene matches. The germline gives CDR1 SGHTA, CDR2 FQGNSA. DNA of the CDR3: TGTGCCAGCAGCTTCCGCGGGGGAGGCGGGGAGCTGTTTTTT. It specifies CASSFRGGGGELFF.

The chain employs TRBV10-3 and TRBJ2-2; 13 nucleotides agree with TRBD2. The CDR3 has 17 amino acids. The trim removed 11 bases at V and 2 bases at J, leaving 11 bases unmatched. Germline assignment: CDR1 ENHRY and CDR2 SYGVKD. CDR3 DNA sequence: TGTGCCGCGAACCCCGGGACTAGCGGGGATAACACCGGGGAGCTGTTTTTT. This sequence encodes CAANPGTSGDNTGELFF.

The chain has TRBV7-9 and TRBJ1-1, with D unresolved. The germline CDR1 and CDR2 sequences are SEHNR and FQNEAQ (reference sequence). The CDR3 has 12 residues. The V end was cut by 7 bases, the J end by 5 bases, with 11 bases between. CDR3 nucleotides: TGTGCCAGCATTGGGGTTGGGACTGAAGCTTTCTTT. Residues: CASIGVGTEAFF.

The CDR3 DNA follows: TGTGCCAGCAGTTACTCGTTAGGGGGTAAAGAGACCCAGTACTTC. Translated, it gives CASSYSLGGKETQYF. The chain joins TRBV6-5 to TRBJ2-5; TRBD1 might be the D (6 bases). The V gene lost 0 bases and the J gene lost 3 bases, with 11 bases spanning the gap. CDR1 MNHEY and CDR2 SVGAGI come from the germline V gene. The CDR3 totals 15 residues.

The gene calls are TRBV12-3 or TRBV12-4 and TRBJ2-2; possible D gene TRBD2, 7 bases. V gave up 5 bases and J gave up 1 base, with 17 bases separating them. CDR3 length: 17 amino acids. CDR3 nucleotides: TGTGCCAGCAGTACAAAGGGGGGGACTCAGAACACCGGGGAGCTGTTTTTT. This sequence encodes CASSTKGGTQNTGELFF.

In DNA, the CDR3 is TGCGCCAGCCCTCCGGGCGAAAGAGACACCCAGTACTTC. This codes for CASPPGERDTQYF. This chain joins TRBV23-1 and TRBJ2-5; D is unclear. TRBV23-1 is flagged as an ORF with uncertain function. CDR3 size: 13 residues. Trimming stripped 8 bases from V and 8 bases from J, with 18 bases between.

J is TRBJ1-1 and V is TRBV12-3 or TRBV12-4; the match to TRBD1 covers 7 bases. V dropped 2 bases and J dropped 4; count of bases not matched to a gene: 4. The CDR3 consists of 14 residues. CDR3 bases: TGTGCCAGCAGTTTACTATACAGGGGCACTGAAGCTTTCTTT. This codes for CASSLLYRGTEAFF.

This clonotype came up a few times. The CDR3 protein is CSARATGTGQNQPQHF. For the CDR3, the DNA is TGCAGTGCTAGAGCCACTGGGACAGGTCAAAATCAGCCCCAGCATTTT. The chain combines TRBV20-1 with TRBJ1-5; 8 bases align to TRBD1. CDR1 is DFQATT, CDR2 SNEGSKA, per germline (reference sequence). The CDR3 contains 16 residues. V lost 1 base to trimming and J lost 4 bases; unmatched junction nucleotides: 9.

CDR3 in amino acids: CASSFTGTYNYGYTF. In DNA form, the CDR3 reads TGCGCCAGCAGCTTTACCGGGACATATAACTATGGCTACACCTTC. The chain carries TRBV5-1 and TRBJ1-2; the D gene is possibly TRBD1 (6 bases). Germline V gives CDR1 SGHRS, CDR2 YFSETQ. The germline V and J ends were trimmed by 2 bases and 1 base, with 12 bases remaining between them. CDR3 length: 15 amino acids.

This clonotype was picked up many times. The rearrangement joins TRBV7-2 to TRBJ2-7; TRBD1 matches 7 bases. The CDR3 runs 13 residues. With 3 bases clipped from V and 2 bases from J, the junction kept 1 base outside the gene matches. The germline gives CDR1 SGHTA, CDR2 FQGNSA. The CDR3: CASSFDRAYEQYV. Written as DNA, the CDR3 is TGTGCCAGCAGCTTCGACAGGGCCTACGAGCAGTACGTC.

The V and J genes are TRBV6-5 and TRBJ2-1, with 11 bases aligning to TRBD1. Germline CDR1 and CDR2: MNHEY and SVGAGI. V dropped 8 bases and J dropped 6; count of bases not matched to a gene: 9. This CDR3 is built from 15 residues. CDR3 amino acids: CASGSGTGGGNEQFF. The CDR3, as DNA: TGTGCCAGCGGATCCGGGACAGGGGGGGGCAATGAGCAGTTCTTC.

This clonotype was found a few times. The chain employs TRBV10-3 and TRBJ1-1; 11 bases are a match to TRBD1. CDR3 size: 15 residues. J lost 5 bases, V lost 4 bases, and 6 bases had no gene match. The germline V gene has CDR1 ENHRY and CDR2 SYGVKD. Here the CDR3 DNA reads TGTGCCATCAGTGGGGCCGGGACAGGGGGGACTGAAGCTTTCTTT. This codes for CAISGAGTGGTEAFF.

This clonotype has ten or more counts. The CDR3 coding sequence is TGTGCCAGCAGCGCGAACAGGGCTGAAGCTTTCTTT. Translated: CASSANRAEAFF. The gene calls are TRBV6-5 and TRBJ1-1; TRBD1 might be the D (6 bases). The CDR3 is 12 residues long. Germline V gives CDR1 MNHEY, CDR2 SVGAGI. Trimming removed 6 bases at V and 6 bases at J, with 11 bases between.

This clonotype has a handful of counts. The J gene is TRBJ2-3, the V gene TRBV30, with no clear D. V shed 1 base and J shed 4 bases, with 6 bases lying between them. Germline V gene sequence: CDR1 GTSNPN, CDR2 SVGIG (reference sequence). CDR3 length: 12 residues. This CDR3 reads CAWSAGPDTQYF. DNA of the CDR3: TGTGCCTGGAGTGCCGGGCCAGATACGCAGTATTTT.

The table lists this clonotype with a few counts. This sequence joins TRBV7-6 and TRBJ2-3; 8 bases align to TRBD1. The CDR3 runs to 15 residues. V lost 5 bases to trimming and J lost 1 base; unmatched junction nucleotides: 5. Germline values: CDR1 SGHVS, CDR2 FNYEAQ. The CDR3 DNA reads TGTGCCAGCAGCGCTGGACAGGGCGGCACAGATACGCAGTATTTT. Amino acids: CASSAGQGGTDTQYF.

J is TRBJ2-1 and V is TRBV24-1, with 8 bases aligning to TRBD2. The V segment lost 4 bases and the J segment 8 bases; nucleotides outside the gene matches: 9. Germline-derived CDR1 and CDR2 are KGHDR and SFDVKD. The CDR3 is 15 amino acids. The CDR3 loop is CATSDPPGGSDEQFF. The CDR3 coding sequence is TGTGCCACCAGTGACCCACCGGGGGGGTCTGATGAGCAGTTCTTC.

This clonotype was observed a single time. The chain combines TRBV5-1 with TRBJ2-7; a weak D match, TRBD1 (5 bases). Germline V gene data show CDR1 as SGHRS and CDR2 as YFSETQ. The V gene lost 4 bases and the J gene lost 3 bases, with 17 bases spanning the gap. The CDR3 loop spans 15 amino acids. The CDR3 sequence is CASSPRDSYNYEQYF. Written as DNA, the CDR3 is TGCGCCAGCAGCCCAAGAGACAGTTACAACTACGAGCAGTACTTC.

This clonotype showed up just a few times. The chain joins TRBV5-1 to TRBJ2-6; TRBD1 agrees at 11 bases. CDR1 is SGHRS and CDR2 is YFSETQ in the germline V gene. Trimming cost V 4 bases and J 0 bases; bases outside gene matches: 9. The CDR3 is made up of 19 amino acids. The CDR3 DNA reads TGCGCCAGCAGCCCCATACCCGGGACAGGGGGCTCTGGGGCCAACGTCCTGACTTTC. Residues: CASSPIPGTGGSGANVLTF. The variable domain in full, with the rest retrieved from reference TRBV5-1 and TRBJ2-6, is KAGVTQTPRYLIKTRGQQVTLSCSPISGHRSVSWYQQTPGQGLQFLFEYFSETQRNKGNFPGRFSGRQFSNSRSEMNVSTLELGDSALYLCASSPIPGTGGSGANVLTFGAGSRLTVL.

This clonotype was counted many times. The chain carries TRBV7-9 and TRBJ2-5, with D tentatively TRBD2 (5 bases). The CDR3 has 15 residues. V was pared by 5 bases and J by 5 bases, with 18 bases between. CDR1 is SEHNR, CDR2 FQNEAQ, per germline (reference sequence). The chain's CDR3 is CASSKPGVLGETQYF. CDR3 sequence (DNA): TGTGCCAGCAGCAAGCCCGGGGTCCTCGGTGAGACCCAGTACTTC.

The chain uses TRBV29-1 and TRBJ2-1; 8 positions match TRBD1. Looked up from germline, CDR1 is SQVTM and CDR2 is ANQGSEA. This CDR3 is built from 14 residues. V lost 4 bases to trimming and J lost 6 bases; unmatched junction nucleotides: 8. This CDR3 reads CSVVPRDRTNEQFF. The CDR3, as DNA: TGCAGCGTTGTACCACGGGACAGGACCAATGAGCAGTTCTTC.

This clonotype was seen only a few times. The rearrangement links TRBV20-1 to TRBJ2-7; weak D call: TRBD2 (5 bases). The CDR3 loop spans 13 amino acids. Per germline, CDR1 DFQATT and CDR2 SNEGSKA (reference sequence). V was trimmed by 6 bases and J by 2 bases, leaving 14 bases between them. The CDR3 bases are TGCAGTGCAACCACTAGAGAAGCCTACGAGCAGTACTTC. Translation: CSATTREAYEQYF.

The chain employs TRBV12-3 or TRBV12-4 and TRBJ2-1, with D tentatively TRBD2 (6 bases). Trimming took 8 bases from V and 0 from J, leaving 20 bases between them. The CDR3 contains 17 residues. Here the CDR3 reads CASLGIARGASYNEQFF. The CDR3 DNA reads as TGTGCCAGCCTCGGCATCGCGCGGGGCGCCTCCTACAATGAGCAGTTCTTC.